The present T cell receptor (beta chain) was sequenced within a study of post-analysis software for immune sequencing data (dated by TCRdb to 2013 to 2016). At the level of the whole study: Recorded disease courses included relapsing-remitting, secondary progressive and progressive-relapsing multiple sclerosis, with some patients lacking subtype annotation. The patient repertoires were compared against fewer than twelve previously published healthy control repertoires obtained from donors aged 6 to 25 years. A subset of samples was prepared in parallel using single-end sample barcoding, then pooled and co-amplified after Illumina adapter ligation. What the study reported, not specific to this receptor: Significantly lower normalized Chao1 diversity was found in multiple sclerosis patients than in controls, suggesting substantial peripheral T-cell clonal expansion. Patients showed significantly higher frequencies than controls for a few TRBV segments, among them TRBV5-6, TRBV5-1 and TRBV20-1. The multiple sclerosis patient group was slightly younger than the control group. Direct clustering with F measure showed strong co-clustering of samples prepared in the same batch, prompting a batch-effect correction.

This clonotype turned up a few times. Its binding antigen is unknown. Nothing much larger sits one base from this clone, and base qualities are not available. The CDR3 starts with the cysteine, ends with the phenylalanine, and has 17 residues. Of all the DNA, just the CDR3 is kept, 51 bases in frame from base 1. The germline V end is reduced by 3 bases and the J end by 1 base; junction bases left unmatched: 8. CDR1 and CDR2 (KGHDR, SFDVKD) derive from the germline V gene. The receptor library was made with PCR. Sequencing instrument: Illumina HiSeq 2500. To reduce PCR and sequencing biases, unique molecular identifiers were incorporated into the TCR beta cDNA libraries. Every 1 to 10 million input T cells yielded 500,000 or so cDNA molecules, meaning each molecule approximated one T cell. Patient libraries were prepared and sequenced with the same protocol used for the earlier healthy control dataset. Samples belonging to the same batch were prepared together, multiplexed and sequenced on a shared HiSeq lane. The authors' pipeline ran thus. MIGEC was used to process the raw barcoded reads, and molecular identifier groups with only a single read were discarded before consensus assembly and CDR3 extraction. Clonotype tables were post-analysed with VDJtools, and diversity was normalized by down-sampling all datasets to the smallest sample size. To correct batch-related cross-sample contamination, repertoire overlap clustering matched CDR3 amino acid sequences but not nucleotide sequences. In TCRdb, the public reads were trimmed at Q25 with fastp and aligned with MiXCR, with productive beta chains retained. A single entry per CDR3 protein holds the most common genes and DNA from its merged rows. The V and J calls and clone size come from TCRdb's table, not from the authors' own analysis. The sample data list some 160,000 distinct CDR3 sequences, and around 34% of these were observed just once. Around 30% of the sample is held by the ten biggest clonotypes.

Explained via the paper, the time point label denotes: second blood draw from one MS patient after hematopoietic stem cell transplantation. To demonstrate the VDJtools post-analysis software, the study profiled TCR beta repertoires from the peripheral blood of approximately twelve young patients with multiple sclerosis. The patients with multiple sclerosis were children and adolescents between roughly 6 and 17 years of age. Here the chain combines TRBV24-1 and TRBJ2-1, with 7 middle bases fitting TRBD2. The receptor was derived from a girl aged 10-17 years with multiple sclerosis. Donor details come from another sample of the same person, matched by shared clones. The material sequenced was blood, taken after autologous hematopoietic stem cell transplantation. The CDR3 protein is CATSDGIAGTSYNEQFF. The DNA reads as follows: TGTGCCACCAGTGATGGGATAGCGGGTACATCCTACAATGAGCAGTTCTTC.